Included here is one TCR beta chain sequence, with context. This specimen belongs to a study of shared clonotypes between healthy human individuals. Produced via immunoSEQ multiplex PCR; TCRdb's table is partial and in-frame only. The repertoire has 1.5 million to 1.9 million clones, about 98% of them found once; the top ten carry about 0.45%. Trimming shortened V by 0 bases and J by 6 bases, and 4 bases separated the two germline ends. Germline loops: CDR1 SGHNT, CDR2 YYREEE (reference sequence). The CDR3 is made up of 12 amino acids. The clonotype originates from a young man in good health. The rearrangement links TRBV5-4 to TRBJ2-1; D not certain. The sample consisted of naive CD4+ T cells sorted from blood. Subset noted: CD45RA+ positively selected. CDR3: CASSLVVNEQFF. In DNA form, the CDR3 reads TGTGCCAGCAGCTTGGTGGTCAATGAGCAGTTCTTC. Full variable domain (rest looked up from reference TRBV5-4 and TRBJ2-1): ETGVTQSPTHLIKTRGQQVTLRCSSQSGHNTVSWYQQALGQGPQFIFQYYREEENGRGNFPPRFSGLQFPNYSSELNVNALELDDSALYLCASSLVVNEQFFGPGTRLTVL.